A single sample gave rise to the 3 T cell receptor beta chains below, sequenced in a study of T cells in Graves' hyperthyroidism and ophthalmopathy. TCR beta CDR3 region amplification was performed from RNA transcripts. TCR CDR3 underwent first-round RT-PCR with the HTBI primer set. TCRdb fed the multiplex PCR reads into MiXCR, producing one record per CDR3 protein. The repertoire has hundreds of thousands of distinct CDR3 sequences, more than 45% of them found once; the top ten carry approximately 8.2%. Specimen: peripheral blood or thyroid tissue (not recorded which). All receptors derive from a young woman with Graves' hyperthyroidism.

This clonotype was found a few times. This chain connects TRBV2 to TRBJ2-7, with D unclear. V lost 6 bases and J lost 0, with 15 bases in between. This CDR3 region has 15 residues. The germline V gene encodes CDR1 SNHLY and CDR2 FYNNEI. CDR3 amino acids: CASRTSSFSSYEQYF. The CDR3 coding sequence is TGTGCCAGCAGGACCTCTAGTTTTAGCTCCTACGAGCAGTACTTC.

V usage is TRBV11-3 and J usage is TRBJ1-1, with D possibly matching TRBD1 (5 bases). In germline, CDR1 is SGHNT, CDR2 YENEEA. Trimming left V 1 base short and J 5 bases short, with 14 bases between. CDR3 length: 15 residues. In nucleotides, the CDR3 is TGTGCCAGCAGCTTAGTGAAGGCGGAGGGGACTGAAGCTTTCTTT. Translated, it gives CASSLVKAEGTEAFF.

This clonotype showed up just once. A much larger clone differs by one base, so this may be a read error. The rearrangement links TRBV7-3 to TRBJ1-6; D call uncertain. The CDR3 sequence is 13 residues long. Germline V lookup: CDR1 SGHTA, CDR2 FQGTGA. The CDR3 DNA is TGTACCAGCAGCTTAATAGGGAATTCACCCCTCCACTTT. It yields the protein CTSSLIGNSPLHF.